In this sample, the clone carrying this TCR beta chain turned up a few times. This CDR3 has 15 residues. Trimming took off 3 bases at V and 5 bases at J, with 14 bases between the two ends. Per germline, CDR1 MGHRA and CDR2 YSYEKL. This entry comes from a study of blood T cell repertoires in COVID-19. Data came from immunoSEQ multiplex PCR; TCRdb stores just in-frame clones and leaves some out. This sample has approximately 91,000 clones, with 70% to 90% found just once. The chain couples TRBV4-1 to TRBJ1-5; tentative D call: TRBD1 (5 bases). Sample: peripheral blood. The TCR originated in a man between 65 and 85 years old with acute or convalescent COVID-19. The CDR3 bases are TGCGCCAGCAGCCAGACGGTCCTAGGGGATCAGCCCCAGCATTTT. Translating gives CASSQTVLGDQPQHF.